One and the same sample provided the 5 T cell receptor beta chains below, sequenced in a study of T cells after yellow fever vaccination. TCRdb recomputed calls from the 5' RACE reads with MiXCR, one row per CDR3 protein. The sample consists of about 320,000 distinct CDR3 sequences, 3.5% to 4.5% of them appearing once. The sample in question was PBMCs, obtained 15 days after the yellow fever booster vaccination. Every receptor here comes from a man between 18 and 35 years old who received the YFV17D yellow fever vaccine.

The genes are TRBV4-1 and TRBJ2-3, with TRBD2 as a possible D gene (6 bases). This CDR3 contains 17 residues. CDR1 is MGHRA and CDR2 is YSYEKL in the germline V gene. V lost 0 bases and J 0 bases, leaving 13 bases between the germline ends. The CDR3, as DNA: TGCGCCAGCAGCCAAGATGGACCAGGGACTAGCACAGATACGCAGTATTTT. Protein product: CASSQDGPGTSTDTQYF.

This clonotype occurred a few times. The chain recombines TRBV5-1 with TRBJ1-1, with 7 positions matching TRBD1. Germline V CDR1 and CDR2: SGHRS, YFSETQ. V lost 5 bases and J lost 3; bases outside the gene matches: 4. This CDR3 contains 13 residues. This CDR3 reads CASREGTDTEAFF. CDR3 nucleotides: TGCGCCAGCAGGGAGGGGACAGACACTGAAGCTTTCTTT.

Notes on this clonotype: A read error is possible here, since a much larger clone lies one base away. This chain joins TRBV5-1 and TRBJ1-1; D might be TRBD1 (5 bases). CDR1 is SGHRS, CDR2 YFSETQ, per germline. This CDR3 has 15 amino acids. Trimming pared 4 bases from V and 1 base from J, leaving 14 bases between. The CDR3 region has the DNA TGCGCCAGCAGCGGAGTGGACATGGCGAACACTGAAGCTTTCTTT. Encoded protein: CASSGVDMANTEAFF.

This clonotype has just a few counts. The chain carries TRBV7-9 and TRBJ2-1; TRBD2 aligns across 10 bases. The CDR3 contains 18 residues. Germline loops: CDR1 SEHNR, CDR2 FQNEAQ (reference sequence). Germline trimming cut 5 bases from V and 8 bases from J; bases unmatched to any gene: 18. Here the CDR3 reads CASSLTILSGGAVDEQFF. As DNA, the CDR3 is TGTGCCAGCAGCCTAACGATCCTAAGCGGGGGGGCTGTAGATGAGCAGTTCTTC.

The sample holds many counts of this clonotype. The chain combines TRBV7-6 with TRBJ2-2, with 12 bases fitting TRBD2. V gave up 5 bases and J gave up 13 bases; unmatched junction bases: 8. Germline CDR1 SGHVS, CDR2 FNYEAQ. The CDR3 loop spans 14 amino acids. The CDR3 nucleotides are TGTGCCAGCAGCCTGGGACTAGCGGGTACAGTGCTGTTTTTT. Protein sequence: CASSLGLAGTVLFF.